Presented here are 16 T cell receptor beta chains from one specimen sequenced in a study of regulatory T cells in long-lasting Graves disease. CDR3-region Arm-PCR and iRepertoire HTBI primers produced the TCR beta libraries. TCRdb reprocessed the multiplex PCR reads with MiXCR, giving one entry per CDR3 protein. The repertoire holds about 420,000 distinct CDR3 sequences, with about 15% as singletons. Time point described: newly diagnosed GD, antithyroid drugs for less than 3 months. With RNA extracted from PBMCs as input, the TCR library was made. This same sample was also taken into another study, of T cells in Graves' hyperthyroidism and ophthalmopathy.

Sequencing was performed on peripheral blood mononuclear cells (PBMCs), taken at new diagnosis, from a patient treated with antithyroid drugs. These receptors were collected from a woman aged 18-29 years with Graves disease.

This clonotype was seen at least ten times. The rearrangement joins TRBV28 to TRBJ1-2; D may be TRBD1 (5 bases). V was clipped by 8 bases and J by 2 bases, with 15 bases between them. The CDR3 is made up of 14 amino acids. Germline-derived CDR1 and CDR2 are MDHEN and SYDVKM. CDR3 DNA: TGTGCCAGCGGAGAGACAGCTGAAAACTATGGCTACACCTTC. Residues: CASGETAENYGYTF.

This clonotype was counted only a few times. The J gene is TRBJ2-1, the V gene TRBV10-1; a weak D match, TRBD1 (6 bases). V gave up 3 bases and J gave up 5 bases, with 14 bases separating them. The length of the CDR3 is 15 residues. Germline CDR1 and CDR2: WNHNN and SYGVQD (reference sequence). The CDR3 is CASSDTGSHDNEQFF. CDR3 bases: TGCGCCAGCAGTGATACAGGGAGCCACGACAATGAGCAGTTCTTC.

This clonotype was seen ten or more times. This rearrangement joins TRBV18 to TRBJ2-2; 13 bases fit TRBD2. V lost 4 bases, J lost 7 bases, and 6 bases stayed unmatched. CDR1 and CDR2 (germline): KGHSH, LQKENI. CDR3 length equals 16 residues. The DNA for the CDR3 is TGTGCCAGCTCACGGACTAGCGGGAGCGTCGTCGGGGAGCTGTTTTTT. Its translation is CASSRTSGSVVGELFF. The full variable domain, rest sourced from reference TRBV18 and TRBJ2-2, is NAGVMQNPRHLVRRRGQEARLRCSPMKGHSHVYWYRQLPEEGLKFMVYLQKENIIDESGMPKERFSAEFPKEGPSILRIQQVVRGDSAAYFCASSRTSGSVVGELFFGEGSRLTVL.

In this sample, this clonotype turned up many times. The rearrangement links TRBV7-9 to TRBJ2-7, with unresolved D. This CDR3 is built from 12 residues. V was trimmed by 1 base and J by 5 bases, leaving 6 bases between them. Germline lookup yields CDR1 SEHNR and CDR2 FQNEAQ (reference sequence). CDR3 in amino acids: CASSLVLNEQYF. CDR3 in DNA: TGTGCCAGCAGCTTAGTACTAAACGAGCAGTACTTC.

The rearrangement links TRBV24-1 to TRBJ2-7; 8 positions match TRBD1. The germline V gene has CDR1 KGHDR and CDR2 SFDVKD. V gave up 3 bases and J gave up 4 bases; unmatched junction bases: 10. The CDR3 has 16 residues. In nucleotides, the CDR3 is TGTGCCACCAGTGATGGGAGTCCAGGGACAGGTTACGAGCAGTACTTC. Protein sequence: CATSDGSPGTGYEQYF.

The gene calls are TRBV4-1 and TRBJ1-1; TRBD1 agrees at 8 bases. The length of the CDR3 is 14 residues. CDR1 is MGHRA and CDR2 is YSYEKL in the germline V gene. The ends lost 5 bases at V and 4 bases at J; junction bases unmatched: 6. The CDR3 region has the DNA TGCGCCAGCAGCTCAGACAGGGGTGCCACTGAAGCTTTCTTT. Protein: CASSSDRGATEAFF.

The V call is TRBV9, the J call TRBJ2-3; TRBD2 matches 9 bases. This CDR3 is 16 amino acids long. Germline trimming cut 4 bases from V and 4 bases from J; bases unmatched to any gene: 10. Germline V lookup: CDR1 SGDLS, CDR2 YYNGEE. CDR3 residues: CASSQQASGAPDTQYF. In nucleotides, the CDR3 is TGTGCCAGCAGCCAGCAGGCTAGCGGGGCCCCAGATACGCAGTATTTT.

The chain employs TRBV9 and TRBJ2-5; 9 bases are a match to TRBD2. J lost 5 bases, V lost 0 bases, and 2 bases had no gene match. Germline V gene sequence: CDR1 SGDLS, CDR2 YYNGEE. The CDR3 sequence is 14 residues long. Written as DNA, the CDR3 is TGTGCCAGCAGCGTAGGTGGACTAGCGGAGACCCAGTACTTC. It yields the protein CASSVGGLAETQYF.

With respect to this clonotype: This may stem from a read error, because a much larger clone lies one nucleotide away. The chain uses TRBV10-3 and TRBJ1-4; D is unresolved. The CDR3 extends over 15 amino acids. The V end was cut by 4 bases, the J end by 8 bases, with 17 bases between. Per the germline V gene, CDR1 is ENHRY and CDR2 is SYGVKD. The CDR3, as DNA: TGTGCCATCAGTGGTAATAGAAGGTTAGAAGAAAAACTGTTTTTT. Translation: CAISGNRRLEEKLFF.

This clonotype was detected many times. The CDR3 sequence is CASSGGGKGTQYF. The DNA for the CDR3 is TGTGCCAGCAGTGGAGGTGGGAAAGGGACCCAGTACTTC. The rearrangement uses TRBV2 and TRBJ2-5; no definite D call. V lost 4 bases and J 7 bases, leaving 13 bases between the germline ends. The CDR3 has 13 residues. Germline lookup yields CDR1 SNHLY and CDR2 FYNNEI.

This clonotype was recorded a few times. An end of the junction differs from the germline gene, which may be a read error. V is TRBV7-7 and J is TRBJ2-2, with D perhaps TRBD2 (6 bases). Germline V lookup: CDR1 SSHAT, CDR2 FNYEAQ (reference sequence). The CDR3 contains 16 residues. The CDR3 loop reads CASNTLVGLVPGELFF. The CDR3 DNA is TGTGCTAGCAATACCTTAGTGGGACTGGTCCCCGGGGAGCTGTTTTTT.

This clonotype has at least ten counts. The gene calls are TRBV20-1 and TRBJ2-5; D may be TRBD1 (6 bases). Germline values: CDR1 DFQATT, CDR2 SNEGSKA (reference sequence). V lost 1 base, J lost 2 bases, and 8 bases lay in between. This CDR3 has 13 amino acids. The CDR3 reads CSARGQGQETQYF. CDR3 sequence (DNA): TGCAGTGCTAGAGGCCAGGGGCAAGAGACCCAGTACTTC.

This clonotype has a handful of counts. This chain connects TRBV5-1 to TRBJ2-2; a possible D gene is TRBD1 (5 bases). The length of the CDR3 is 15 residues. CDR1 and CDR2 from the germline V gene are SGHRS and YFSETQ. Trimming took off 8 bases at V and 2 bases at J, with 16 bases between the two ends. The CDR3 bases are TGCGCCAGTACCGTTGCCCAGGGAAACACCGGGGAGCTGTTTTTT. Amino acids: CASTVAQGNTGELFF.

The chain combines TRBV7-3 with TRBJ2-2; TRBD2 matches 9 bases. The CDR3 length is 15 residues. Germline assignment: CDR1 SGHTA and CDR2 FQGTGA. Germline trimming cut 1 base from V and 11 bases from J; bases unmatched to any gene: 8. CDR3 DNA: TGTGCCAGCAGCTTAAAGGGACTAGCCGTGGGTGAGCTGTTTTTT. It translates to CASSLKGLAVGELFF. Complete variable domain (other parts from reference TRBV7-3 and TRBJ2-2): GAGVSQTPSNKVTEKGKYVELRCDPISGHTALYWYRQSLGQGPEFLIYFQGTGAADDSGLPNDRFFAVRPEGSVSTLKIQRTERGDSAVYLCASSLKGLAVGELFFGEGSRLTVL.

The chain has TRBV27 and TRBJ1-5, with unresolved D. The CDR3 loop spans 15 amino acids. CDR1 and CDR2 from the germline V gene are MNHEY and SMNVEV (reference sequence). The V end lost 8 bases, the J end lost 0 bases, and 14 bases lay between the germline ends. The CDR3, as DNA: TGTGCCAGCGCGTCGGGTGTATATAGCAATCAGCCCCAGCATTTT. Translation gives CASASGVYSNQPQHF.

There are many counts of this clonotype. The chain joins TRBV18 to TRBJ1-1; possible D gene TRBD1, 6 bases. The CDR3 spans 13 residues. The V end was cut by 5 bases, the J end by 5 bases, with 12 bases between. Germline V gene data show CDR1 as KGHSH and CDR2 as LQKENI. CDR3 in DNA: TGTGCCAGCTCATTAAAGGACAGAACTGAAGCTTTCTTT. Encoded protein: CASSLKDRTEAFF.